Listed here are 15 T cell receptor beta chains from one sample, sequenced in a study of siplizumab effects on memory and regulatory T cells. TCRdb's copy holds only in-frame clones and misses some; the assay was immunoSEQ multiplex PCR. The sample comprises more than 95,000 clones, roughly 94% of which are singletons, and around 1.7% rests with the top ten. The material sequenced was non-Treg CD4+ T cells sorted from blood. The receptors come from a human donor in good health.

V is TRBV5-1 and J is TRBJ1-1; TRBD1 is a possible D gene (6 bases). The CDR3 is made up of 14 amino acids. CDR1 SGHRS and CDR2 YFSETQ come from the germline V gene. The ends were cut back, 4 bases at V and 4 bases at J, with 14 bases in the middle. This CDR3 reads CASSPGQPATEAFF. For the CDR3, the DNA is TGCGCCAGCAGCCCCGGACAGCCGGCCACTGAAGCTTTCTTT. Looking up the rest from reference TRBV5-1 and TRBJ1-1 gives the full variable domain: KAGVTQTPRYLIKTRGQQVTLSCSPISGHRSVSWYQQTPGQGLQFLFEYFSETQRNKGNFPGRFSGRQFSNSRSEMNVSTLELGDSALYLCASSPGQPATEAFFGQGTRLTVV.

V is TRBV5-1 and J is TRBJ2-3; D gene unclear. The CDR3 extends over 14 amino acids. Per the germline V gene, CDR1 is SGHRS and CDR2 is YFSETQ. Trimming left V 0 bases short and J 0 bases short, with 5 bases between. CDR3 coding DNA: TGCGCCAGCAGCTTGGCAGGCAGCACAGATACGCAGTATTTT. It translates to CASSLAGSTDTQYF.

V is TRBV6-1 and J is TRBJ2-7; D is perhaps TRBD1 (5 bases). CDR1 MNHNS and CDR2 SASEGT come from the germline V gene. The length of the CDR3 is 12 residues. Trimming left V 5 bases short and J 5 bases short, with 10 bases between. CDR3 sequence (DNA): TGTGCCAGCAGTTCAGGGTGGGACGAGCAGTACTTC. As protein: CASSSGWDEQYF.

This sequence joins TRBV7-9 and TRBJ2-7; a possible D gene is TRBD1 (5 bases). Germline values: CDR1 SEHNR, CDR2 FQNEAQ (reference sequence). V lost 3 bases and J lost 4, with 10 bases in between. The CDR3 is 13 residues long. CDR3 DNA sequence: TGTGCCAGCAGCTTGCCAGGGTCGTACGAGCAGTACTTC. Amino acids: CASSLPGSYEQYF.

Remarks on this clone: In the same sample, other DNA sequences code for this CDR3. The V call is TRBV5-1, the J call TRBJ2-1; TRBD2 is a possible D gene (5 bases). The CDR3 consists of 14 residues. Trimming cost V 2 bases and J 0 bases, with 6 bases left between them. The germline gives CDR1 SGHRS, CDR2 YFSETQ. The DNA for the CDR3 is TGCGCCAGCAGCTTAGGAGGCTCCTACAATGAGCAGTTCTTC. Translated, it gives CASSLGGSYNEQFF.

The chain links TRBV4-2 to TRBJ2-3, with D maybe TRBD2 (7 bases). The V end was cut by 0 bases, the J end by 4 bases, with 14 bases between. Germline CDR1 reads LGHNA; CDR2 reads YNFKEQ. The CDR3 loop spans 16 amino acids. CDR3 DNA: TGTGCCAGCAGCCAAGAGGGAGGGGGGAGGTCAGATACGCAGTATTTT. Translating gives CASSQEGGGRSDTQYF.

The chain uses TRBV5-4 and TRBJ1-2, with 12 bases identical to TRBD1. The CDR3 totals 16 residues. Germline V lookup: CDR1 SGHNT, CDR2 YYREEE (reference sequence). With V trimmed by 4 bases and J by 5 bases, 9 bases remained unmatched. The CDR3 bases are TGTGCCAGCAGCATACCGGGACAGGGGGCTTCGTATGGCTACACCTTC. Its translation: CASSIPGQGASYGYTF.

For this clone: An end of the junction does not agree with germline; a read error may underlie this. V gene TRBV5-6 combines with J gene TRBJ1-1, with D possibly being TRBD1 (5 bases). CDR3 size: 15 residues. Germline V lookup: CDR1 SGHDT, CDR2 YYEEEE. CDR3 nucleotides: TGTGCCAGCAGCACCCGCCTCACTTGGGGCACTGAAACTTTCTTT. Translating it yields CASSTRLTWGTETFF.

Only one count was recorded for this clone. The chain recombines TRBV18 with TRBJ2-7; possibly TRBD2 for D (5 bases). The germline CDR1 and CDR2 sequences are KGHSH and LQKENI. This CDR3 region has 12 residues. The germline V and J ends were trimmed by 5 bases and 2 bases, with 7 bases remaining between them. For the CDR3, the DNA is TGTGCCAGCTCAGACGGGACCTACGAGCAGTACTTC. The encoded protein is CASSDGTYEQYF. Full variable domain (outside the CDR3, taken from reference TRBV18 and TRBJ2-7): NAGVMQNPRHLVRRRGQEARLRCSPMKGHSHVYWYRQLPEEGLKFMVYLQKENIIDESGMPKERFSAEFPKEGPSILRIQQVVRGDSAAYFCASSDGTYEQYFGPGTRLTVT.

The rearrangement links TRBV20-1 to TRBJ2-5; D unclear. From germline, CDR1 is DFQATT and CDR2 SNEGSKA (reference sequence). Trimming removed 5 bases from V and 7 bases from J, with 11 bases in between. The CDR3 sequence is 11 residues long. The DNA of the CDR3 is TGCAGTGCTGATCGTCCAGGGACCCAGTACTTC. It is translated as CSADRPGTQYF.

This clone is a singleton in its sample. V gene TRBV5-1 combines with J gene TRBJ1-5; D gene unclear. The CDR3 runs 12 residues. The V and J ends lost 7 bases and 2 bases respectively, with 7 bases between them. Looked up from germline, CDR1 is SGHRS and CDR2 is YFSETQ. CDR3 protein: CASPDGNQPQHF. The CDR3 DNA follows: TGCGCCAGCCCTGACGGCAATCAGCCCCAGCATTTT. The full variable domain, completed using reference TRBV5-1 and TRBJ1-5, is KAGVTQTPRYLIKTRGQQVTLSCSPISGHRSVSWYQQTPGQGLQFLFEYFSETQRNKGNFPGRFSGRQFSNSRSEMNVSTLELGDSALYLCASPDGNQPQHFGDGTRLSIL.

This clone has just one count. This rearrangement joins TRBV19 to TRBJ2-4; D remains unclear. This CDR3 comprises 11 residues. V lost 7 bases to trimming and J lost 9 bases, with 10 bases between them. Germline loops: CDR1 LNHDA, CDR2 SQIVND (reference sequence). The CDR3 DNA follows: TGTGCCAGTACGAAGACCGGCATTCAGTACTTC. Its translation is CASTKTGIQYF. The full variable domain, rest sourced from reference TRBV19 and TRBJ2-4, is DGGITQSPKYLFRKEGQNVTLSCEQNLNHDAMYWYRQDPGQGLRLIYYSQIVNDFQKGDIAEGYSVSREKKESFPLTVTSAQKNPTAFYLCASTKTGIQYFGAGTRLSVL.

The CDR3 DNA follows: TGTGCCTGGAGTGTATTGCGGAGCGGGGAGCTGTTTTTT. Translating it yields CAWSVLRSGELFF. The chain joins TRBV30 to TRBJ2-2; no firm D call. Per the germline V gene, CDR1 is GTSNPN and CDR2 is SVGIG (reference sequence). The CDR3 covers 13 residues. Between the trimmed V and J ends, which lost 0 bases and 7 bases, there was a span of 9 bases.

The J gene is TRBJ2-1, the V gene TRBV4-1; 9 positions agree with TRBD2. Trimming removed 3 bases from V and 2 bases from J; junction bases left unmatched: 5. CDR1 and CDR2 (germline): MGHRA, YSYEKL. The CDR3 is 16 amino acids. The CDR3 here is CASSHPTSGPYNEQFF. The CDR3, as DNA: TGCGCCAGCAGCCATCCCACTAGCGGGCCCTACAATGAGCAGTTCTTC.

The chain joins TRBV6-6 to TRBJ2-7, with TRBD1 identical over 7 bases. The CDR3 totals 11 residues. Unmatched junction bases numbered 0, after V lost 6 bases and J lost 4 bases. The germline CDR1 and CDR2 sequences are MNHNY and SVGAGI (reference sequence). CDR3 amino acids: CASRQGYEQYF. CDR3 coding DNA: TGTGCCAGCAGACAGGGGTACGAGCAGTACTTC.